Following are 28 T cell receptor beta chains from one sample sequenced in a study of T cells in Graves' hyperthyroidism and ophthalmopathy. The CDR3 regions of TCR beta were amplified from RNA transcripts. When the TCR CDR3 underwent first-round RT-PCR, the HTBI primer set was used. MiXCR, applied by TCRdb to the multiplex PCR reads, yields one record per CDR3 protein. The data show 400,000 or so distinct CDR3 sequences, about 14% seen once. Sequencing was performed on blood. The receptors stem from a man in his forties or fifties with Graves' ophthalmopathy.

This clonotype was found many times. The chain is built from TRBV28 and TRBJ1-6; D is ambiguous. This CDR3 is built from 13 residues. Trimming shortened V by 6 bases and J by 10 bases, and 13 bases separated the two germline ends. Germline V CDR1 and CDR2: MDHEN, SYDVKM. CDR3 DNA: TGTGCCAGCAGAAAGGACGGGAACTCACCCCTCCACTTT. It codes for CASRKDGNSPLHF. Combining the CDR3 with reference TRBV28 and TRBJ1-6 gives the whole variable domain DVKVTQSSRYLVKRTGEKVFLECVQDMDHENMFWYRQDPGLGLRLIYFSYDVKMKEKGDIPEGYSVSREKKERFSLILESASTNQTSMYLCASRKDGNSPLHFGNGTRLTVT.

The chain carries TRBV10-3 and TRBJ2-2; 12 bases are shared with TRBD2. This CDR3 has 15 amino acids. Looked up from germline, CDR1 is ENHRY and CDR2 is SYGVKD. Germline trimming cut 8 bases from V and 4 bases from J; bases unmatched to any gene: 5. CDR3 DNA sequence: TGTGCCATCTCTAGCGGGAGGGACCTCACCGGGGAGCTGTTTTTT. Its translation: CAISSGRDLTGELFF.

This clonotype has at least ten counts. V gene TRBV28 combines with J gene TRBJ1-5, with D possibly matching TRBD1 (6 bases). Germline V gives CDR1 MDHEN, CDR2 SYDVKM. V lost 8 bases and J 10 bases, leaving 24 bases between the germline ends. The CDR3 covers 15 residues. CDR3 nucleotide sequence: TGTGCCAGCCGGGATATACAGGGAGTCTCCCACCCCCAGCATTTT. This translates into CASRDIQGVSHPQHF.

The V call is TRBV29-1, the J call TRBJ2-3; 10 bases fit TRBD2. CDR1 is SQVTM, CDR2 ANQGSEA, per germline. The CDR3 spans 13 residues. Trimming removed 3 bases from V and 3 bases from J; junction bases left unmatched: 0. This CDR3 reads CSVDSGRTDTQYF. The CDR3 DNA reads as TGCAGCGTTGATAGCGGGAGGACAGATACGCAGTATTTT.

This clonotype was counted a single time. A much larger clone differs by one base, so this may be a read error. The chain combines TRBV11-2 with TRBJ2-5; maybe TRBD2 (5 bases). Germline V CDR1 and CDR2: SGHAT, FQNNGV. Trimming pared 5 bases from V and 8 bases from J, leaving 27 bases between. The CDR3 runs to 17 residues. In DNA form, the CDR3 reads TGTGCCAGCAGCCCTTACCCTTTAGTGCGGGCTAAGGATACCCAGTACTTC. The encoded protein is CASSPYPLVRAKDTQYF.

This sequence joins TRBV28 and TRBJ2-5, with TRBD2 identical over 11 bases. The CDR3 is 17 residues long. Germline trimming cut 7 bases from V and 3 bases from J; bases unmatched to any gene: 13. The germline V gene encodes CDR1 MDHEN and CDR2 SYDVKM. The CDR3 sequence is CASTLVAGGRLKETQYF. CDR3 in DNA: TGTGCCAGCACCCTCGTAGCGGGAGGGCGCTTAAAAGAGACCCAGTACTTC.

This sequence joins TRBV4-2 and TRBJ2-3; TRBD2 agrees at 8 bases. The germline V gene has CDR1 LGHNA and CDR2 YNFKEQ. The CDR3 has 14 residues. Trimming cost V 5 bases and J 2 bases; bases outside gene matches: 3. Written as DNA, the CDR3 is TGTGCCAGCAGCACTAGCGGCGACACAGATACGCAGTATTTT. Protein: CASSTSGDTDTQYF.

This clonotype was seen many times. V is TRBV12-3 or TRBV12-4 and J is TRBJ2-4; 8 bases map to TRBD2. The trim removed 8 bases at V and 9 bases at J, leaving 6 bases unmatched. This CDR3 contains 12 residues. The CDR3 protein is CASGTSVSIQYF. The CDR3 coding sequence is TGTGCCAGCGGGACTAGTGTGTCCATTCAGTACTTC.

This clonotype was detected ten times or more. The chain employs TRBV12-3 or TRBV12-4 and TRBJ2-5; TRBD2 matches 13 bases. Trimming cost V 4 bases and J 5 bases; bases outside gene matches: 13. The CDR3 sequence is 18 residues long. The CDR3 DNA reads TGTGCCAGCAGTTCACTAGCGGGAGGGCCCCTCCAGCAGGAGACCCAGTACTTC. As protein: CASSSLAGGPLQQETQYF.

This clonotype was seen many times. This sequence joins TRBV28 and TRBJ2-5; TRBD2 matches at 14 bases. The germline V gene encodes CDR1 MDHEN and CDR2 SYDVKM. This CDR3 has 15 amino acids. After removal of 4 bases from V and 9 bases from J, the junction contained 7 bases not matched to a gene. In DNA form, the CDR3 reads TGTGCCAGCAGTTGCCGACTAGCGGGAGGGCGGGCCCAGTACTTC. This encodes CASSCRLAGGRAQYF.

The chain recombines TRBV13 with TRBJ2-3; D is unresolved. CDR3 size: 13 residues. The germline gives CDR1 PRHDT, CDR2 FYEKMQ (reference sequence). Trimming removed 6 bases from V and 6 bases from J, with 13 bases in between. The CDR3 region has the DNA TGTGCCAGCAGACCCTCTGTTTCTGATACGCAGTATTTT. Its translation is CASRPSVSDTQYF.

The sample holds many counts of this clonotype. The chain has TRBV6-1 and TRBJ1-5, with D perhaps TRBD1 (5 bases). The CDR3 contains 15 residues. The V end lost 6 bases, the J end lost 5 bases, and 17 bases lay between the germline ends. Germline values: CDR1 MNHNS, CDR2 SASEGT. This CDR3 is CASSETPRGYQPQHF. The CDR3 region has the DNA TGTGCCAGCAGCGAAACGCCAAGGGGTTATCAGCCCCAGCATTTT.

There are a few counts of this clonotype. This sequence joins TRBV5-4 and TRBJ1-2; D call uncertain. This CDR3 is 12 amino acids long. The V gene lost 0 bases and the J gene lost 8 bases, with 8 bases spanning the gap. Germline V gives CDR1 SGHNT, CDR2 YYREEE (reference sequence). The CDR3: CASSLDHRGYTF. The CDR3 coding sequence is TGTGCCAGCAGCTTGGACCATAGGGGCTACACCTTC.

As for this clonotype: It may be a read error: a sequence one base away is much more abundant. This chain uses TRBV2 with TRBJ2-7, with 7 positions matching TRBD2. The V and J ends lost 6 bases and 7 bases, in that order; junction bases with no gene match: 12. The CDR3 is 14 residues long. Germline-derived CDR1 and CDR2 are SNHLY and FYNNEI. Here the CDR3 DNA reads TGTGCCAGCAGGAGCGGGGCAGGGATAGGAGAGCAGTACTTC. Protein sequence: CASRSGAGIGEQYF.

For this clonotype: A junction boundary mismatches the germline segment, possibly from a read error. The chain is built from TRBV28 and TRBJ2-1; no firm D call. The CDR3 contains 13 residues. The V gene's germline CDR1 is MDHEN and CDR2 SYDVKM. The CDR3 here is CANSLLAQNEQFF. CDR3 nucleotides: TGTGCCAACAGTTTATTGGCCCAGAATGAGCAGTTCTTC. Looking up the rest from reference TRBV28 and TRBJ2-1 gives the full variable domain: DVKVTQSSRYLVKRTGEKVFLECVQDMDHENMFWYRQDPGLGLRLIYFSYDVKMKEKGDIPEGYSVSREKKERFSLILESASTNQTSMYLCANSLLAQNEQFFGPGTRLTVL.

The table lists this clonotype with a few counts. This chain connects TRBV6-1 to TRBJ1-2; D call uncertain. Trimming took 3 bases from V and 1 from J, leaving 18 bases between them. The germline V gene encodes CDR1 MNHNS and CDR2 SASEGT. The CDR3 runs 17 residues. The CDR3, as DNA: TGTGCCAGCAGTGATTTGGTCGGTCAGAGTGATAACTATGGCTACACCTTC. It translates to CASSDLVGQSDNYGYTF.

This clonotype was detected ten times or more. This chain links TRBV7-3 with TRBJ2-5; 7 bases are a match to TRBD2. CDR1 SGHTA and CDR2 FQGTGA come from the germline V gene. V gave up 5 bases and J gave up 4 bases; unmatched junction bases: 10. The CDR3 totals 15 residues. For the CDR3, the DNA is TGTGCCAGCAGCCGAGCGGGACTCAGTGGAGAGACCCAGTACTTC. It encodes CASSRAGLSGETQYF.

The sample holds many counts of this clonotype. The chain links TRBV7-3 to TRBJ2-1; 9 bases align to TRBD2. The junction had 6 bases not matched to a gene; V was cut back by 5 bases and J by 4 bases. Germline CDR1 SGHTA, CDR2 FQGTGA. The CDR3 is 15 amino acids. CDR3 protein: CASSDGLAKYNEQFF. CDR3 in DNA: TGTGCCAGCAGCGACGGACTAGCGAAGTACAATGAGCAGTTCTTC.

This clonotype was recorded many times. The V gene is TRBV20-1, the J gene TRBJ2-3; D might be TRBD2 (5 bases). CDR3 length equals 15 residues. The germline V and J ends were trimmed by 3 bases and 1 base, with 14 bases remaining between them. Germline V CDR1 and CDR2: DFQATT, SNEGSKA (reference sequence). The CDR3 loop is CSARLASIGTDTQYF. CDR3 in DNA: TGCAGTGCTAGGCTCGCTAGCATTGGCACAGATACGCAGTATTTT.

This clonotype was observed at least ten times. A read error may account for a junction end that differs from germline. CDR3 DNA sequence: TGTACCAGCAGCTTAGAGGCCACCAACACAGATACGCAGTATTTT. This sequence encodes CTSSLEATNTDTQYF. The rearrangement links TRBV11-2 to TRBJ2-3; D not resolved. Germline CDR1 reads SGHAT; CDR2 reads FQNNGV. The CDR3 loop spans 15 amino acids. The full variable domain, completed using reference TRBV11-2 and TRBJ2-3, is EAGVAQSPRYKIIEKRQSVAFWCNPISGHATLYWYQQILGQGPKLLIQFQNNGVVDDSQLPKDRFSAERLKGVDSTLKIQPAKLEDSAVYLCTSSLEATNTDTQYFGPGTRLTVL.

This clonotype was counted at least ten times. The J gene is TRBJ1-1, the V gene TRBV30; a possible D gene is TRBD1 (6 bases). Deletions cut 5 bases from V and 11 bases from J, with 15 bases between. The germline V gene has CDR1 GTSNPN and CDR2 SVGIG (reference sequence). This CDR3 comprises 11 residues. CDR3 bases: TGTGCCTGGGGGGACAACGGGGGGGCTTTCTTT. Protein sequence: CAWGDNGGAFF.

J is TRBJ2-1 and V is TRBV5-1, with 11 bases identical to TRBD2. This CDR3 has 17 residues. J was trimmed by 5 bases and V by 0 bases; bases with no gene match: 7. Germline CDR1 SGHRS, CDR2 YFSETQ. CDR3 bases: TGCGCCAGCAGCTTGGTAGCGGGAGGGCCTATGAACAATGAGCAGTTCTTC. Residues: CASSLVAGGPMNNEQFF. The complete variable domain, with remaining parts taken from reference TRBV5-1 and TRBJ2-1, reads KAGVTQTPRYLIKTRGQQVTLSCSPISGHRSVSWYQQTPGQGLQFLFEYFSETQRNKGNFPGRFSGRQFSNSRSEMNVSTLELGDSALYLCASSLVAGGPMNNEQFFGPGTRLTVL.

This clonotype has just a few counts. As DNA, the CDR3 is TGTGCTAGTGGCACCGGGACAGGGTCCTACAATGAGCAGTTCTTC. Its translation: CASGTGTGSYNEQFF. The chain employs TRBV12-5 and TRBJ2-1, with 9 bases matching TRBD1. The J segment lost 1 base and the V segment lost 6 bases, leaving 4 bases of the junction unmatched. Germline CDR1 LGHNT, CDR2 FRNRAP. The CDR3 consists of 15 residues.

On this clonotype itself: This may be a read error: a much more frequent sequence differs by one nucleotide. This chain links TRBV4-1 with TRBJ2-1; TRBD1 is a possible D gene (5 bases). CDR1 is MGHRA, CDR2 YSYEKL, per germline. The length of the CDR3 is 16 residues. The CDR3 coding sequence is TGCACCAGCAGCCAAGATATATGGGGTATTCAGGGTGAGCAGTTCTTC. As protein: CTSSQDIWGIQGEQFF.

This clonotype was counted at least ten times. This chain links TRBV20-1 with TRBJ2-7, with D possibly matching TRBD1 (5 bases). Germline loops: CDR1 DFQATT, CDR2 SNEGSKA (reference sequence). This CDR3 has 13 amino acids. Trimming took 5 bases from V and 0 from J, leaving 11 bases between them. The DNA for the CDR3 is TGCAGTGCTCTCGGACACAGCTCCTACGAGCAGTACTTC. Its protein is CSALGHSSYEQYF.

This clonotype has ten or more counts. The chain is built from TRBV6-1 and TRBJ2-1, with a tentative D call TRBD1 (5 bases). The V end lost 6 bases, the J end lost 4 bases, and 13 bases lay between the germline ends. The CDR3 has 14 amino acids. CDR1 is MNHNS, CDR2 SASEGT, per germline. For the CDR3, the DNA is TGTGCCAGCAGGGACATTGGCCAGTACAATGAGCAGTTCTTC. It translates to CASRDIGQYNEQFF.

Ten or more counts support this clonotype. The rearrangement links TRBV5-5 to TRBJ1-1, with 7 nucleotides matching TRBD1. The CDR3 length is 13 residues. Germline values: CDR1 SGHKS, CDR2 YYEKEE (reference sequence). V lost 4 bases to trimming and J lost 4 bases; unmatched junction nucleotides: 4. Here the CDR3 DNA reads TGTGCCAGCAGCCCTGACAGGGCCACTGAAGCTTTCTTT. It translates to CASSPDRATEAFF.

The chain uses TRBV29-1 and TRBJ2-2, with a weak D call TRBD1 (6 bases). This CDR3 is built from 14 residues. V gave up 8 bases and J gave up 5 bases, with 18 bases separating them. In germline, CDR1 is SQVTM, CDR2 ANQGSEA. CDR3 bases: TGCAGCCCGAACAGGGATTTAAGGACCGGGGAGCTGTTTTTT. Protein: CSPNRDLRTGELFF.